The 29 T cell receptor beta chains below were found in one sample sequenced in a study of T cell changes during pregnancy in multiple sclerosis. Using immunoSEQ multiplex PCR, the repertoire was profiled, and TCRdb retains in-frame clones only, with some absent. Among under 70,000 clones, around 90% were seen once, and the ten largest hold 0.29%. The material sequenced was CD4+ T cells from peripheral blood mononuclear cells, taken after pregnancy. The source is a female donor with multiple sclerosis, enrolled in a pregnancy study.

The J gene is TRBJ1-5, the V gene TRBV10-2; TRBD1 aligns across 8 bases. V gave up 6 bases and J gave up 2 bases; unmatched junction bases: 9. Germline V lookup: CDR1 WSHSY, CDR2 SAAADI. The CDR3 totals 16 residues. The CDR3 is CASSTTGGGGNQPQHF. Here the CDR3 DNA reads TGCGCCAGCAGCACTACAGGGGGTGGTGGCAATCAGCCCCAGCATTTT.

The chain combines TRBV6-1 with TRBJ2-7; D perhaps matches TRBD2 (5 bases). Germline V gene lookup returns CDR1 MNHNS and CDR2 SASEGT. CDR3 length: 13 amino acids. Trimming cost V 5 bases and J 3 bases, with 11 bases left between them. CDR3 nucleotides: TGTGCCAGCAGTCCCCAGGAGGTCTACGAGCAGTACTTC. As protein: CASSPQEVYEQYF.

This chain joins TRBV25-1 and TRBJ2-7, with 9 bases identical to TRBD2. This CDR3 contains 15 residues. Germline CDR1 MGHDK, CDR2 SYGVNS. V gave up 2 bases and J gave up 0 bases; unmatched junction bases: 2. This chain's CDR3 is CASSEASGASYEQYF. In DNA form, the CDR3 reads TGTGCCAGCAGTGAAGCTAGCGGGGCCTCCTACGAGCAGTACTTC.

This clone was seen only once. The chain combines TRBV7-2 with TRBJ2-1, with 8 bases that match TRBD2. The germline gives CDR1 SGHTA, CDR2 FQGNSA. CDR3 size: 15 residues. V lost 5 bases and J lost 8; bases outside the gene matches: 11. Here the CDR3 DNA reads TGTGCCAGCAGCCCCCAAGCGGGAGAATTTCATGAGCAGTTCTTC. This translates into CASSPQAGEFHEQFF.

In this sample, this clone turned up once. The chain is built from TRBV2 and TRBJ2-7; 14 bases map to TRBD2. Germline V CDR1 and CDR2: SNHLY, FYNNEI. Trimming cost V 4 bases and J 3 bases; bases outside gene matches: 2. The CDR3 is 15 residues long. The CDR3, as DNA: TGTGCCAGCAGTGGGACTAGCGGGAGGAACTACGAGCAGTACTTC. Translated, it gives CASSGTSGRNYEQYF.

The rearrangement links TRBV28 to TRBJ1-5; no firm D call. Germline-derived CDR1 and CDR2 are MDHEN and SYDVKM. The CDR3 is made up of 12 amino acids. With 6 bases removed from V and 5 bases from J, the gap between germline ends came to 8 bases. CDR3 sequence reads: CASRTQYQPQHF. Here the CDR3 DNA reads TGTGCCAGCAGGACACAATATCAGCCCCAGCATTTT. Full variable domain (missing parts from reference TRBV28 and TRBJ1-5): DVKVTQSSRYLVKRTGEKVFLECVQDMDHENMFWYRQDPGLGLRLIYFSYDVKMKEKGDIPEGYSVSREKKERFSLILESASTNQTSMYLCASRTQYQPQHFGDGTRLSIL.

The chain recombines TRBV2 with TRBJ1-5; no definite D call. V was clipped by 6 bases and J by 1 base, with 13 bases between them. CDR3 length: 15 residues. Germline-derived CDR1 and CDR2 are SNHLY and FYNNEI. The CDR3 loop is CASRREGASNQPQHF. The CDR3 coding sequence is TGTGCCAGCAGAAGGGAGGGTGCGAGCAATCAGCCCCAGCATTTT.

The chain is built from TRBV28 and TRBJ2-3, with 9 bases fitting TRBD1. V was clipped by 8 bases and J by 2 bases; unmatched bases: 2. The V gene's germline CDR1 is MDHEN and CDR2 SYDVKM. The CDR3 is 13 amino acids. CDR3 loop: CASRDRATDTQYF. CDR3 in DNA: TGTGCCAGCCGGGACAGGGCCACAGATACGCAGTATTTT.

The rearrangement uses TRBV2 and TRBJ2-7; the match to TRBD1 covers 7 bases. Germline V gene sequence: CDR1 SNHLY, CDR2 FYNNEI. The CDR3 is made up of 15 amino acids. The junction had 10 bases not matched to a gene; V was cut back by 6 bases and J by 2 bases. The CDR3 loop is CASRDVGRGTYEQYF. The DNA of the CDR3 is TGTGCCAGCAGAGATGTGGGCAGGGGGACCTACGAGCAGTACTTC.

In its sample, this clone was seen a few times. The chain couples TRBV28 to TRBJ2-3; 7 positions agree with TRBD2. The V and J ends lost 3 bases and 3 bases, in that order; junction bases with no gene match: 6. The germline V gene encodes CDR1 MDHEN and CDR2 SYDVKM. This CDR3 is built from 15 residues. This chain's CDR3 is CASSFAGERTDTQYF. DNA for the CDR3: TGTGCCAGCAGTTTTGCGGGAGAACGGACAGATACGCAGTATTTT.

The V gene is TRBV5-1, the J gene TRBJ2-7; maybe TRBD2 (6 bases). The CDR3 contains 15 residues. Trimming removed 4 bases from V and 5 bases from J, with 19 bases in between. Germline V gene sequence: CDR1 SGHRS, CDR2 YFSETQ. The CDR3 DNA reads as TGCGCCAGCAGCCCGCAGGGCGGGGATGTCAACGAGCAGTACTTC. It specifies CASSPQGGDVNEQYF.

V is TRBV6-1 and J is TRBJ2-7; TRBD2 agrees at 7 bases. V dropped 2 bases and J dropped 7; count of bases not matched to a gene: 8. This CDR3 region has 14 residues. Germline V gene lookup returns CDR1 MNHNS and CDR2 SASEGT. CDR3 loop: CASSEQRDAWEQYF. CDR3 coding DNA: TGTGCCAGCAGTGAACAGCGGGACGCTTGGGAGCAGTACTTC.

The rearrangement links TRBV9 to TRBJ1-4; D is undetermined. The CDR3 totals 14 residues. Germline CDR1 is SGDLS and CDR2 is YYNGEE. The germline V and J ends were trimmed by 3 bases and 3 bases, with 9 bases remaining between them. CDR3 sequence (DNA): TGTGCCAGCAGCGCGGGAGTCCCTAATGAAAAACTGTTTTTT. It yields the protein CASSAGVPNEKLFF.

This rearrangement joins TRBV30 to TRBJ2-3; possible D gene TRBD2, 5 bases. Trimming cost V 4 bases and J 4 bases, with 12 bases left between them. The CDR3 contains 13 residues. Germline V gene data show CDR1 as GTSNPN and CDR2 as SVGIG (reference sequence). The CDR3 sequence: CAWTAGVPDTQYF. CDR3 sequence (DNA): TGTGCCTGGACAGCCGGGGTACCAGATACGCAGTATTTT.

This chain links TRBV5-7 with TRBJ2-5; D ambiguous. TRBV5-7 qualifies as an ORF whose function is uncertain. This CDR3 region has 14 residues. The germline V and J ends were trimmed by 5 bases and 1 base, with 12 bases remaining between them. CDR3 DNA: TGTGCCAGCAGTCCTGAACTAATCCAAGAGACCCAGTACTTC. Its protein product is CASSPELIQETQYF.

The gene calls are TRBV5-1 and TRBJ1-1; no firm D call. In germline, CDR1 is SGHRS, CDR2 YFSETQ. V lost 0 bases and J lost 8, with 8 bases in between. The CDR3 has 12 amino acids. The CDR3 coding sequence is TGCGCCAGCAGCTTGGCGGGTTTGGAAGCTTTCTTT. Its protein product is CASSLAGLEAFF.

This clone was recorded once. CDR3 sequence (DNA): TGCAGCGTTGTTTCTGTTCGGGACACTGAAGCTTTCTTT. Translation gives CSVVSVRDTEAFF. This chain connects TRBV29-1 to TRBJ1-1; D is ambiguous. V dropped 4 bases and J dropped 3 bases, with 12 bases sitting between them. There are 13 residues in the CDR3. The germline V gene encodes CDR1 SQVTM and CDR2 ANQGSEA.

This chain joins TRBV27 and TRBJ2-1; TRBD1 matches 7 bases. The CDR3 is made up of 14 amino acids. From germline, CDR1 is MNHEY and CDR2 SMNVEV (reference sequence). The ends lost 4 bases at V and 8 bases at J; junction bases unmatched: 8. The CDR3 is CASSSKGARDEQFF. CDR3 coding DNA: TGTGCCAGCAGTTCGAAGGGGGCAAGGGATGAGCAGTTCTTC.

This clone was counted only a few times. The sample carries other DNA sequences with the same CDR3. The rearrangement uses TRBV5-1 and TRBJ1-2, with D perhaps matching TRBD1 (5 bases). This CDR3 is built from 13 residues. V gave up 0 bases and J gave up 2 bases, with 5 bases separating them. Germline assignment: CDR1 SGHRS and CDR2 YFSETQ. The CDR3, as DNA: TGCGCCAGCAGCTTGGGACAGAACTATGGCTACACCTTC. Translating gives CASSLGQNYGYTF.

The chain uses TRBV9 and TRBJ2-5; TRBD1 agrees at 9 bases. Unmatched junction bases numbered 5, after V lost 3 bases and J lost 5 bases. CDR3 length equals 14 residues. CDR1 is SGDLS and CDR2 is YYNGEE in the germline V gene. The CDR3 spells CASSASGTGETQYF. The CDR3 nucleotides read TGTGCCAGCAGCGCATCCGGGACAGGGGAGACCCAGTACTTC.

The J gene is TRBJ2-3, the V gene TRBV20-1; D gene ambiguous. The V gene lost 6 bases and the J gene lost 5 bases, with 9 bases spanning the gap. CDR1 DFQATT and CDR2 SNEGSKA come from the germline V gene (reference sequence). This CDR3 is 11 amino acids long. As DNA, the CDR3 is TGCAGTGCCCTACGAAGAGATACGCAGTATTTT. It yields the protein CSALRRDTQYF.

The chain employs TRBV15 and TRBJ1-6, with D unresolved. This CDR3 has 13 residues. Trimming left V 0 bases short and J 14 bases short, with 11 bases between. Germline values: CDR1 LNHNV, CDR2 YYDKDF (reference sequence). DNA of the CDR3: TGTGCCACCAGCAGAGATAAAGAACTCACCCTCCACTTT. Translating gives CATSRDKELTLHF.

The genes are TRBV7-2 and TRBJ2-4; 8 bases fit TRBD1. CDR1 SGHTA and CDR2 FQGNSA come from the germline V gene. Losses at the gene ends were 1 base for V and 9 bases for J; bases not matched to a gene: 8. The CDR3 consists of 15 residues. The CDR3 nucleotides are TGTGCCAGCAGCTTAGGAGGGACAGGACGGGGCATTCAGTACTTC. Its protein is CASSLGGTGRGIQYF.

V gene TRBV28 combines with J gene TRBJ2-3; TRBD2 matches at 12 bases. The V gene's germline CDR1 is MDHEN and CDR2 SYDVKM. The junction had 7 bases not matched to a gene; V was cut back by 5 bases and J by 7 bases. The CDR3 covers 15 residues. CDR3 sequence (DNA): TGTGCCAGCAGTCTCCTAGCGGGAGGGCCGAATACGCAGTATTTT. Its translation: CASSLLAGGPNTQYF. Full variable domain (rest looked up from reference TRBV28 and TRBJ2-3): DVKVTQSSRYLVKRTGEKVFLECVQDMDHENMFWYRQDPGLGLRLIYFSYDVKMKEKGDIPEGYSVSREKKERFSLILESASTNQTSMYLCASSLLAGGPNTQYFGPGTRLTVL.

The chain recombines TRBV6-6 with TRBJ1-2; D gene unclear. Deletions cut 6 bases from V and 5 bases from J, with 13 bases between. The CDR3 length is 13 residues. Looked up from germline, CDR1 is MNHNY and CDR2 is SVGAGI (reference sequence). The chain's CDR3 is CASSPGSKYGYTF. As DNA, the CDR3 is TGTGCCAGCAGCCCCGGGAGTAAATATGGCTACACCTTC.

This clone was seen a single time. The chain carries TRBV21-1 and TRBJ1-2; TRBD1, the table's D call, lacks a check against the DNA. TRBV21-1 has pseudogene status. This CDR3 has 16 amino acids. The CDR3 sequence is CASSPKGTEHYYGYTF. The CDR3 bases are TGTGCCAGCAGCCCTAAGGGGACAGAACACTACTATGGCTACACCTTC.

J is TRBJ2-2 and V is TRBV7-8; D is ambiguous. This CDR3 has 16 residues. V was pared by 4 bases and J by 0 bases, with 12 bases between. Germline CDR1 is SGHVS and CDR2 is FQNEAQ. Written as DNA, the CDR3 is TGTGCCAGCAGCTCCCAACGACACCCGAACACCGGGGAGCTGTTTTTT. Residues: CASSSQRHPNTGELFF.

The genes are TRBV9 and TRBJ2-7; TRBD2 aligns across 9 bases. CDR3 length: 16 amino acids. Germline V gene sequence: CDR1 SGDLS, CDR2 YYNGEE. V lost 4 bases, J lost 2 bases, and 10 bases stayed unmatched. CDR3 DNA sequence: TGTGCCAGCAGCCCACTCACTAGCGGGTCCCCCTACGAGCAGTACTTC. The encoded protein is CASSPLTSGSPYEQYF. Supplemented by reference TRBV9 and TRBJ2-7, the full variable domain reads DSGVTQTPKHLITATGQRVTLRCSPRSGDLSVYWYQQSLDQGLQFLIQYYNGEERAKGNILERFSAQQFPDLHSELNLSSLELGDSALYFCASSPLTSGSPYEQYFGPGTRLTVT.

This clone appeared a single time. CDR3 DNA sequence: TGCGCCAGCAGCCAGGGGAGTAGGGGATCACCCCTCCACTTT. Amino acid sequence: CASSQGSRGSPLHF. The gene calls are TRBV5-1 and TRBJ1-6; D might be TRBD1 (6 bases). Trimming stripped 4 bases from V and 10 bases from J, with 15 bases between. Germline assignment: CDR1 SGHRS and CDR2 YFSETQ. This CDR3 has 14 residues.